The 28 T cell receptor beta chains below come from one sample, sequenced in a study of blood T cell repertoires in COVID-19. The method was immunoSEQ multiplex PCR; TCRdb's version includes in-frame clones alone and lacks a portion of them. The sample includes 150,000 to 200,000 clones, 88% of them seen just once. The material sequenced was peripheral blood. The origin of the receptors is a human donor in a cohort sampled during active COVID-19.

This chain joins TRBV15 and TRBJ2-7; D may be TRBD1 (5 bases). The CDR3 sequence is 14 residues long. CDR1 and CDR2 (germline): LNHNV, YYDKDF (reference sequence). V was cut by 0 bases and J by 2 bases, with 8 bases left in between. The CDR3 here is CATSRDQGAYEQYF. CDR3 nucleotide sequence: TGTGCCACCAGCAGAGATCAAGGGGCCTACGAGCAGTACTTC.

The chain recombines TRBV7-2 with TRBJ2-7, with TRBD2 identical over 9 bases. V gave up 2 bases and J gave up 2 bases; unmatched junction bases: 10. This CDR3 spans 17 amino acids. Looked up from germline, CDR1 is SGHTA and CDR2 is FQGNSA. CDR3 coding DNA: TGTGCCAGCAGCTTACGAGCGGGAGGCTGGGATACCTACGAGCAGTACTTC. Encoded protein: CASSLRAGGWDTYEQYF.

CDR3 DNA: TGTGCCAGCAGCGGAGCAGGGTCGAATGATGGCTACACCTTC. Translating gives CASSGAGSNDGYTF. The chain links TRBV2 to TRBJ1-2, with a tentative D call TRBD1 (5 bases). V was cut by 6 bases and J by 6 bases, with 17 bases left in between. This CDR3 region has 14 residues. Germline assignment: CDR1 SNHLY and CDR2 FYNNEI.

For the CDR3, the DNA is TGTGCCTGGAGTGTCTCTACTAGCGAGAGGGAGACCCAGTACTTC. Amino acid sequence: CAWSVSTSERETQYF. The gene calls are TRBV30 and TRBJ2-5; 7 bases are shared with TRBD2. Germline lookup yields CDR1 GTSNPN and CDR2 SVGIG (reference sequence). The V gene end was trimmed by 0 bases and the J gene end by 5 bases; junction bases not matched to a gene: 9. The CDR3 totals 15 residues.

CDR3 loop: CASSGLGDEQFF. The CDR3 DNA reads TGTGCCAGCAGCGGCCTAGGGGATGAGCAGTTCTTC. This rearrangement joins TRBV2 to TRBJ2-1; D is perhaps TRBD1 (5 bases). V gave up 6 bases and J gave up 8 bases, with 11 bases separating them. CDR1 and CDR2 from the germline V gene are SNHLY and FYNNEI. This CDR3 region has 12 residues.

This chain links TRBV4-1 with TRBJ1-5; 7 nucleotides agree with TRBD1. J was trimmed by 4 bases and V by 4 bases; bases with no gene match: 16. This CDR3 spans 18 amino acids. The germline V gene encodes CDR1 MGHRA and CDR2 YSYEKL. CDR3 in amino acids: CASSPTRGNRQGNQPQHF. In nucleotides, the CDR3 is TGCGCCAGCAGCCCAACAAGGGGGAATAGACAGGGTAATCAGCCCCAGCATTTT.

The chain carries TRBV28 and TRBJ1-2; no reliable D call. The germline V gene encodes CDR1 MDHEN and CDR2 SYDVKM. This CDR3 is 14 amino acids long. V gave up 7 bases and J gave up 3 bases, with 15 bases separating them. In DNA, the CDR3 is TGTGCCAGCACCAGGCGGGAGTTTCACTATGGCTACACCTTC. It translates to CASTRREFHYGYTF.

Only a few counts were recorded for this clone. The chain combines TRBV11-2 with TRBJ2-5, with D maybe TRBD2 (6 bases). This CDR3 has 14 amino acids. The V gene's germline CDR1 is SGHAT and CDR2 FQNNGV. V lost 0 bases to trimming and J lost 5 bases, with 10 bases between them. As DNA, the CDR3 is TGTGCCAGCAGCTTAGAAGGGAGCGGGGAGACCCAGTACTTC. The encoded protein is CASSLEGSGETQYF.

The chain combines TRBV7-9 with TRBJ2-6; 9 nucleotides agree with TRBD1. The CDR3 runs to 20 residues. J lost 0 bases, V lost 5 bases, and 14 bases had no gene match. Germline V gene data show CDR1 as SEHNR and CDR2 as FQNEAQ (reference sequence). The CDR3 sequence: CASSRQGPRTGASGANVLTF. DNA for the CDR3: TGTGCCAGCAGCAGACAAGGTCCACGGACAGGGGCCTCTGGGGCCAACGTCCTGACTTTC.

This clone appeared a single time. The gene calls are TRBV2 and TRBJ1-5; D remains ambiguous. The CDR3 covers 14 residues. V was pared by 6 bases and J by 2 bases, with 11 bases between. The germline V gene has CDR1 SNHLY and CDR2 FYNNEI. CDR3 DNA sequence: TGTGCCAGCAGGGCGGCGAGGGGCAATCAGCCCCAGCATTTT. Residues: CASRAARGNQPQHF. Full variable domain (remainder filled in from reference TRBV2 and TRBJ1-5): EPEVTQTPSHQVTQMGQEVILRCVPISNHLYFYWYRQILGQKVEFLVSFYNNEISEKSEIFDDQFSVERPDGSNFTLKIRSTKLEDSAMYFCASRAARGNQPQHFGDGTRLSIL.

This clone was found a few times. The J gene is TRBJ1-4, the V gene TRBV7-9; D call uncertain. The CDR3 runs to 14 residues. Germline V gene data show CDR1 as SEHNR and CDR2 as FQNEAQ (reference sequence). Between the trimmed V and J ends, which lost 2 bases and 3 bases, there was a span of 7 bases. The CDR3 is CASSLSSANEKLFF. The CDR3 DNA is TGTGCCAGCAGCTTATCTTCGGCTAATGAAAAACTGTTTTTT.

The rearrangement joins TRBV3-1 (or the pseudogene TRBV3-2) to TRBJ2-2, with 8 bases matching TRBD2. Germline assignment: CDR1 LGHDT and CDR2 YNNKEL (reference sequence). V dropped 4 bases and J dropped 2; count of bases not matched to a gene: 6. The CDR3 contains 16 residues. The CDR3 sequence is CASSRRGVLNTGELFF. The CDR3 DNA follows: TGTGCCAGCAGCCGGCGGGGGGTTCTAAACACCGGGGAGCTGTTTTTT.

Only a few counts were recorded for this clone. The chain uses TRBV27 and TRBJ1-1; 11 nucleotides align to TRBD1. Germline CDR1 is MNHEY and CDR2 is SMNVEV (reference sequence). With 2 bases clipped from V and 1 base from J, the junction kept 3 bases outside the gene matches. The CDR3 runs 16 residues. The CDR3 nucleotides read TGTGCCAGCAGTTTAAGGGACAGGGGGACGAACACTGAAGCTTTCTTT. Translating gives CASSLRDRGTNTEAFF.

The CDR3 reads CAIKDSLGETQYF. In nucleotides, the CDR3 is TGTGCCATCAAGGACAGTTTAGGAGAGACCCAGTACTTC. V usage is TRBV10-3 and J usage is TRBJ2-5; the D gene is possibly TRBD1 (6 bases). Trimming took 7 bases from V and 4 from J, leaving 13 bases between them. CDR3 length equals 13 residues. CDR1 is ENHRY and CDR2 is SYGVKD in the germline V gene.

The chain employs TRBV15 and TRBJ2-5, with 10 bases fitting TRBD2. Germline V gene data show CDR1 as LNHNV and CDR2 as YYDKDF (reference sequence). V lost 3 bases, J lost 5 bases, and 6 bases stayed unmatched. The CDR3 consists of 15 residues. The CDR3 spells CATSRSGGAGETQYF. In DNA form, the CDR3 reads TGTGCCACCAGCAGGAGCGGGGGGGCGGGGGAGACCCAGTACTTC.

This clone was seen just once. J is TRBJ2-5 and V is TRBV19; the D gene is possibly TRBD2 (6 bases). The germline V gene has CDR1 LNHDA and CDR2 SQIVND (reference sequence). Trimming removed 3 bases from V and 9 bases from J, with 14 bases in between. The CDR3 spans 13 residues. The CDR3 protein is CASSILPGGAQYF. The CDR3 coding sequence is TGTGCCAGTAGTATCCTCCCAGGAGGGGCCCAGTACTTC. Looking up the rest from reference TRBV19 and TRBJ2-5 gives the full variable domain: DGGITQSPKYLFRKEGQNVTLSCEQNLNHDAMYWYRQDPGQGLRLIYYSQIVNDFQKGDIAEGYSVSREKKESFPLTVTSAQKNPTAFYLCASSILPGGAQYFGPGTRLLVL.

The CDR3 is CAISESGGETPTGELFF. In DNA form, the CDR3 reads TGTGCCATCAGTGAGTCAGGGGGAGAGACACCCACCGGGGAGCTGTTTTTT. V gene TRBV10-3 combines with J gene TRBJ2-2, with a weak D call TRBD1 (6 bases). Trimming took 0 bases from V and 4 from J, leaving 15 bases between them. CDR1 and CDR2 from the germline V gene are ENHRY and SYGVKD. The CDR3 runs to 17 residues.

The CDR3 coding sequence is TGTGCCAGCAGCCGGCAGGGGGTAAACACTGAAGCTTTCTTT. Protein sequence: CASSRQGVNTEAFF. This chain links TRBV3-1 (or the pseudogene TRBV3-2) with TRBJ1-1, with 7 bases matching TRBD1. V lost 4 bases and J lost 2; bases outside the gene matches: 4. CDR3 length: 14 amino acids. Per germline, CDR1 LGHDT and CDR2 YNNKEL (reference sequence).

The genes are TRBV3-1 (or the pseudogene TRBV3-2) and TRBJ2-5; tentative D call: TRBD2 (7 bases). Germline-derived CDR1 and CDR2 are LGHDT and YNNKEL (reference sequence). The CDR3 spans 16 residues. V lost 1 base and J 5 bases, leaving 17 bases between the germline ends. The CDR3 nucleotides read TGTGCCAGCAGCCAAGTCTTTATGGGAGGGGGGGAGACCCAGTACTTC. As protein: CASSQVFMGGGETQYF.

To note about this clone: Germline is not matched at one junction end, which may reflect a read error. Here the CDR3 reads CASSQVRASHNEQFF. CDR3 in DNA: TGCGCCAGCAGCCAAGTTAGAGCCTCCCACAATGAGCAGTTCTTC. The chain uses TRBV4-1 and TRBJ2-1; the D is unclear. Germline loops: CDR1 MGHRA, CDR2 YSYEKL. The CDR3 is 15 amino acids.

The DNA for the CDR3 is TGTGCCAGCTCACTTGGGACAGGGTACGAGCAGTACTTC. This codes for CASSLGTGYEQYF. J is TRBJ2-7 and V is TRBV18, with 9 bases that match TRBD1. Germline V CDR1 and CDR2: KGHSH, LQKENI. V was clipped by 4 bases and J by 4 bases; unmatched bases: 2. The CDR3 consists of 13 residues.

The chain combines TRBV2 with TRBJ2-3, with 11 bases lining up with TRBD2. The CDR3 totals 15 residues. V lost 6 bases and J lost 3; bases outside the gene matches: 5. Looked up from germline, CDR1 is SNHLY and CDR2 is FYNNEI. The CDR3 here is CASSAWTSGTDTQYF. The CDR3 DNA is TGTGCCAGCAGCGCCTGGACTAGCGGGACAGATACGCAGTATTTT.

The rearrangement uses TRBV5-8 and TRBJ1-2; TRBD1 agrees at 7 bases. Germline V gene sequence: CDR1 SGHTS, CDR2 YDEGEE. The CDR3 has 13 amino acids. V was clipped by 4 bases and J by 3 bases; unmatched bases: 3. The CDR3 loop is CASSIDRDYGYTF. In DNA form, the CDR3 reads TGTGCCAGCAGCATCGACAGGGACTATGGCTACACCTTC. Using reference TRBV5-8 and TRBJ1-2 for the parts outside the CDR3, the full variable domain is EAGVTQSPTHLIKTRGQQATLRCSPISGHTSVYWYQQALGLGLQFLLWYDEGEERNRGNFPPRFSGRQFPNYSSELNVNALELEDSALYLCASSIDRDYGYTFGSGTRLTVV.

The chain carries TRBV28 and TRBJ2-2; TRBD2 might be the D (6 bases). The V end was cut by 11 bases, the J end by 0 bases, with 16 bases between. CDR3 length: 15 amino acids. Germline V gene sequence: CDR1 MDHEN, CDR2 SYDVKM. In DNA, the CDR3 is TGTGCCGTTCGATCCGGGACTCCGAACACCGGGGAGCTGTTTTTT. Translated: CAVRSGTPNTGELFF.

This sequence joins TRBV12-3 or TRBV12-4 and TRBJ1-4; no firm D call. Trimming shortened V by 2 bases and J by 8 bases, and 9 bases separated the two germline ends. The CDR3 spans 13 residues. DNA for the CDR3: TGTGCCAGCAGTTTATATGGGCAGGAAAAACTGTTTTTT. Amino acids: CASSLYGQEKLFF.

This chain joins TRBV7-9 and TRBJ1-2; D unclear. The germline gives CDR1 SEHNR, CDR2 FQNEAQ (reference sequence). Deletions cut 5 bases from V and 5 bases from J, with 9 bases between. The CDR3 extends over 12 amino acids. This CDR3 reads CASSPGSYGYTF. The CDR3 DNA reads TGTGCCAGCAGCCCCGGGTCTTATGGCTACACCTTC. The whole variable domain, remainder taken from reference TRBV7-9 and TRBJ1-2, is DTGVSQNPRHKITKRGQNVTFRCDPISEHNRLYWYRQTLGQGPEFLTYFQNEAQLEKSRLLSDRFSAERPKGSFSTLEIQRTEQGDSAMYLCASSPGSYGYTFGSGTRLTVV.

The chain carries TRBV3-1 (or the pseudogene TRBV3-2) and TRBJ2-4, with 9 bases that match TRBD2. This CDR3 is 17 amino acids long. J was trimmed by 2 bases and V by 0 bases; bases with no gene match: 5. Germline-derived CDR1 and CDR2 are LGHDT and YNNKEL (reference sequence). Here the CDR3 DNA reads TGTGCCAGCAGCCAAGACCGGACTAGCGTGACCAAAAACATTCAGTACTTC. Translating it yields CASSQDRTSVTKNIQYF.

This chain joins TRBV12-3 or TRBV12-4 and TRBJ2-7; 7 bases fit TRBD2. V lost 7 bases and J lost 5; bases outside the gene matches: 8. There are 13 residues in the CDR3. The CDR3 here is CASTRDYYDEQYF. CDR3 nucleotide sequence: TGTGCCAGCACCCGGGACTATTACGACGAGCAGTACTTC.